Listed below are T cell receptor beta chains from one sample, sequenced in a study of cytomegalovirus exposure and HLA in healthy donors. Assay: immunoSEQ multiplex PCR; the TCRdb copy retains only in-frame clones and omits some. This table has about 62,000 clones, under 80% appearing once. The sequencing sample was made of PBMCs. These TCRs come from a woman aged 30 to 39 in good health and CMV-seronegative. The CDR3 runs from the conserved cysteine through the conserved F or W. D genes are given only for firm matches. Clone size appears in some rows only: once, few, many, or a class for an expanded clone.

size | J | V | D | DNA | CDR3
NA | TRBJ2-1 | TRBV5-1 | NA | TGCGCCAGCAGCTTGGGGGGCAGGGCCGATGAGCAGTTCTTC | CASSLGGRADEQFF
NA | TRBJ1-2 | TRBV29-1 | NA | TGCAGCGTTATGGACAGAACCTATGGCTACACCTTC | CSVMDRTYGYTF
NA | TRBJ2-7 | TRBV5-1 | NA | TGCGCCAGCAGCTTAAATTTGTATCCCGGGTTTGACTACGAGCAGTACTTC | CASSLNLYPGFDYEQYF
once | TRBJ2-5 | TRBV13 | TRBD2 | TGTGCCACCGTAAGACTAGCGGGAGAACAGGAGACCCAGTACTTC | CATVRLAGEQETQYF
few | TRBJ1-2 | TRBV2 | NA | TGTGCCAGCACTCCTGGGGAGCTCTATGGCTACACCTTC | CASTPGELYGYTF
NA | TRBJ1-5 | TRBV30 | TRBD1 | TGTGCCTGGAGTGAGAAACAGGGGGCGAGTTACAATCAGCCCCAGCATTTT | CAWSEKQGASYNQPQHF
NA | TRBJ1-5 | TRBV18 | NA | TGTGCCAGCTCAGCACAAGCTAGCAATCAGCCCCAGCATTTT | CASSAQASNQPQHF
NA | TRBJ1-1 | TRBV9 | TRBD1 | TGTGCCAGCAGCCCAAGGGGGCTGGGGACTGAAGCTTTCTTT | CASSPRGLGTEAFF
NA | TRBJ1-3 | TRBV27 | NA | TGTGCCAGCAGTTCCTTGAGAGTTCCCTCTGGAAACACCATATATTTT | CASSSLRVPSGNTIYF
NA | TRBJ2-5 | TRBV30 | TRBD1 | TGTGCCTGGAGTGCAGGGGGAGAGACCCAGTACTTC | CAWSAGGETQYF
NA | TRBJ1-1 | TRBV5-4 | TRBD1 | TGTGCCACCGAACAGGGGACTGAAGCTTTCTTT | CATEQGTEAFF
NA | TRBJ2-7 | TRBV6-1 | NA | TGTGCCAGCAGTGAAGCGTGGGGGGATTGGTCCTACGAGCAGTACTTC | CASSEAWGDWSYEQYF
once | TRBJ1-5 | TRBV27 | TRBD1 | TGTGCCAGCAAAAGAGGGACAGGGTACAATCAGCCCCAGCATTTT | CASKRGTGYNQPQHF
NA | TRBJ2-1 | TRBV11-1 | NA | TGTGCCAGCAGCTTTCCGGGGAACCAGAAAAGAGGCAATGAGCAGTTCTTC | CASSFPGNQKRGNEQFF
few | TRBJ1-1 | TRBV6-1 | NA | TGTGCCAGCAGTAAAAAGGGGATGAACACTGAAGCTTTCTTT | CASSKKGMNTEAFF
few | TRBJ2-1 | TRBV5-4 | TRBD2 | TGTGCCAGCAGTCCCCCCCCGGGACTAGCGGGAGGGGGGCCCTACAATGAGCAGTTCTTC | CASSPPPGLAGGGPYNEQFF